The sequence of this TCR beta chain was determined in a study of cytomegalovirus exposure and HLA in healthy donors. The primer mix had 60 Vbeta and 13 Jbeta primers. The protocol was immunoSEQ multiplex PCR, while the TCRdb copy is restricted to in-frame clones and leaves out a portion. The data hold some 120,000 clones, with 77% observed a single time. V shed 3 bases, J shed 9 bases, and the junction held 7 bases outside the gene matches. The CDR3 contains 14 residues. CDR1 and CDR2 (germline): LNHDA, SQIVND (reference sequence). The rearrangement links TRBV19 to TRBJ2-1, with 8 bases matching TRBD1. The sequenced sample was PBMCs. The sequence came from a woman aged 40 to 50 in good health and CMV-seropositive. This CDR3 reads CASSMSGGLGEQFF. Here the CDR3 DNA reads TGTGCCAGTAGTATGTCAGGGGGCCTTGGTGAGCAGTTCTTC. Full variable domain (outside the CDR3, taken from reference TRBV19 and TRBJ2-1): DGGITQSPKYLFRKEGQNVTLSCEQNLNHDAMYWYRQDPGQGLRLIYYSQIVNDFQKGDIAEGYSVSREKKESFPLTVTSAQKNPTAFYLCASSMSGGLGEQFFGPGTRLTVL.